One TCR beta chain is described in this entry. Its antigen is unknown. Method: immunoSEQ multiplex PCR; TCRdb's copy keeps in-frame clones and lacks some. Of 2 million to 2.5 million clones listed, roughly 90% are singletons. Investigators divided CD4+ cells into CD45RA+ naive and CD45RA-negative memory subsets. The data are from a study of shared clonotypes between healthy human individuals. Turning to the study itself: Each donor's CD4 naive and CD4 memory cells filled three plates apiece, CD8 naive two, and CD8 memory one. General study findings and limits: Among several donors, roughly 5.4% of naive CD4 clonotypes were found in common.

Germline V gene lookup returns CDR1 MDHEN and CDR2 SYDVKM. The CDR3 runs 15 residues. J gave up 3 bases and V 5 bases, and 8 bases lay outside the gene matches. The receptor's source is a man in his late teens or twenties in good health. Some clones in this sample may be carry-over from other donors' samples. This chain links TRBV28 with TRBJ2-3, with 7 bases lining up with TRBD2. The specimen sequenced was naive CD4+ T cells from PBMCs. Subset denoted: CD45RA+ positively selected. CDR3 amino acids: CASSGGSLRTDTQYF. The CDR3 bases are TGTGCCAGCAGTGGCGGGAGTCTGAGGACAGATACGCAGTATTTT.